These 9 T cell receptor beta chains originate from one sample sequenced in a study of response to subunit inactivated influenza vaccine. TCRdb reprocessed the RT-PCR reads with MiXCR, giving one entry per CDR3 protein. The profile shows approximately 520,000 distinct CDR3 sequences, approximately 17% of them singletons. Specimen: CD4+ T cells sorted from PBMCs, collected approximately 25 months after vaccination. The receptors derive from a man between 45 and 75 years old who received an inactivated influenza vaccine.

Only a few counts were recorded for this clonotype. This rearrangement joins TRBV4-2 to TRBJ1-3; the D is unclear. The CDR3 length is 16 residues. The V gene lost 0 bases and the J gene lost 0 bases, with 9 bases spanning the gap. CDR1 and CDR2 (germline): LGHNA, YNFKEQ. The CDR3 bases are TGTGCCAGCAGCCAAGATATTCCCCTCTCTGGAAACACCATATATTTT. It encodes CASSQDIPLSGNTIYF.

The chain uses TRBV24-1 and TRBJ2-5; 7 positions agree with TRBD2. Germline CDR1 is KGHDR and CDR2 is SFDVKD. After removal of 6 bases from V and 2 bases from J, the junction contained 8 bases not matched to a gene. The CDR3 totals 15 residues. CDR3 loop: CATSKREGPQETQYF. The CDR3 nucleotides read TGTGCCACCAGTAAGAGGGAGGGCCCTCAAGAGACCCAGTACTTC.

This chain joins TRBV5-1 and TRBJ2-1; 10 bases align to TRBD2. The germline V gene has CDR1 SGHRS and CDR2 YFSETQ. The CDR3 spans 15 residues. J was trimmed by 4 bases and V by 6 bases; bases with no gene match: 7. CDR3 sequence (DNA): TGCGCCAGCAAACGGACTAGCGGAGAGTACAATGAGCAGTTCTTC. Residues: CASKRTSGEYNEQFF.

This clonotype showed up just a few times. The rearrangement links TRBV7-2 to TRBJ2-7; 7 positions agree with TRBD2. The CDR3 consists of 15 residues. After removal of 5 bases from V and 2 bases from J, the junction contained 9 bases not matched to a gene. The germline gives CDR1 SGHTA, CDR2 FQGNSA. CDR3 coding DNA: TGTGCCAGCAGCCCCTACGGGGCGGGAGCCTACGAGCAGTACTTC. This codes for CASSPYGAGAYEQYF.

This clonotype was counted at least ten times. This rearrangement joins TRBV11-1 to TRBJ1-2; D ambiguous. The CDR3 extends over 13 amino acids. Germline loops: CDR1 SGHAT, CDR2 FQDESV (reference sequence). V lost 3 bases and J 2 bases, leaving 7 bases between the germline ends. CDR3 protein: CASSLNANYGYTF. The CDR3 nucleotides are TGTGCCAGCAGCTTGAATGCCAACTATGGCTACACCTTC.

The table lists this clonotype with many counts. V and J are TRBV12-3 or TRBV12-4 and TRBJ1-5; D call uncertain. Between the trimmed V and J ends, which lost 0 bases and 7 bases, there was a span of 10 bases. The CDR3 runs to 14 residues. The CDR3 nucleotides read TGTGCCAGCAGTTTAGCCGCCCGGCAGCAGCCCCAGCATTTT. Translation gives CASSLAARQQPQHF.

This chain connects TRBV10-3 to TRBJ2-6; weak D call: TRBD2 (5 bases). Germline loops: CDR1 ENHRY, CDR2 SYGVKD. The CDR3 runs to 16 residues. V was clipped by 6 bases and J by 0 bases, with 12 bases between them. The CDR3 DNA reads TGTGCCATCAGCGAGCTAGGGAGCTCTGGGGCCAACGTCCTGACTTTC. It specifies CAISELGSSGANVLTF.

The chain links TRBV5-1 to TRBJ2-1, with D perhaps matching TRBD2 (7 bases). Trimming pared 4 bases from V and 15 bases from J, leaving 17 bases between. This CDR3 is 12 amino acids long. In germline, CDR1 is SGHRS, CDR2 YFSETQ. DNA of the CDR3: TGCGCCAGCAGCCCGTTTGCGGGGGCCCCGTTCTTC. The encoded protein is CASSPFAGAPFF.

This rearrangement joins TRBV20-1 to TRBJ2-1; D is unresolved. V was pared by 3 bases and J by 8 bases, with 5 bases between. This CDR3 comprises 10 residues. The germline CDR1 and CDR2 sequences are DFQATT and SNEGSKA (reference sequence). Here the CDR3 DNA reads TGCAGTGCTAGTGTCGATGAGCAGTTCTTC. This gives the protein CSASVDEQFF.